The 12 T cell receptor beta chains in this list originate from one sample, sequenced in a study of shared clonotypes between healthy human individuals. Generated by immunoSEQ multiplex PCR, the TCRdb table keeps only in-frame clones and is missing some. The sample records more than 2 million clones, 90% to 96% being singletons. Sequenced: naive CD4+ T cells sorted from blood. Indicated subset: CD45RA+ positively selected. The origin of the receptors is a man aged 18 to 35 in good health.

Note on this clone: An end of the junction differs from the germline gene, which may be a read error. The CDR3 DNA follows: TGCAGCGGTGAAACGACAGGGGAAGCTTTCTTT. Its translation: CSGETTGEAFF. The chain has TRBV29-1 and TRBJ1-1; TRBD1 matches 7 bases. The CDR3 has 11 residues. The germline V gene has CDR1 SQVTM and CDR2 ANQGSEA.

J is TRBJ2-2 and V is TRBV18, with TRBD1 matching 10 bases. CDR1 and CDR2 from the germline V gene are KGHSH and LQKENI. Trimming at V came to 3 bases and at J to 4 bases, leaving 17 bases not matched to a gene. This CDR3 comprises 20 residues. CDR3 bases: TGTGCCAGCTCACCGCCCCGGGACAGGGGCGCGTTGTTCTTCACCGGGGAGCTGTTTTTT. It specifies CASSPPRDRGALFFTGELFF.

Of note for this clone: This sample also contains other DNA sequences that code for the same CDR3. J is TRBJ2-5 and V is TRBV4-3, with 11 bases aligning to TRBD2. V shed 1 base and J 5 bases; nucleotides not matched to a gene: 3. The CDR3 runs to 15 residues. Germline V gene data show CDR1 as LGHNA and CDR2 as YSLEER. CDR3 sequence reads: CASSQGLAGGETQYF. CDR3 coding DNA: TGCGCCAGCAGCCAAGGGCTAGCGGGAGGTGAGACCCAGTACTTC.

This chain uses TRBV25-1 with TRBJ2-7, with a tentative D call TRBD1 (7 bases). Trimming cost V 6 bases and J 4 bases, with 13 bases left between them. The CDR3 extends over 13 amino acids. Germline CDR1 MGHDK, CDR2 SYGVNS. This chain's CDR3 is CASREGAAYEQYF. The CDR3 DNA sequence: TGTGCCAGCAGGGAGGGGGCAGCTTACGAGCAGTACTTC.

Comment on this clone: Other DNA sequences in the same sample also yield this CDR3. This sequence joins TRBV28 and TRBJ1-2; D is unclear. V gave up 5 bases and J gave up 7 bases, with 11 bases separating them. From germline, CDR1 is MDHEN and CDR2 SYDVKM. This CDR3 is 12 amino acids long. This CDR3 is CASSLRGSGYTF. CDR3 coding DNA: TGTGCCAGCAGTCTACGGGGTTCTGGCTACACCTTC.

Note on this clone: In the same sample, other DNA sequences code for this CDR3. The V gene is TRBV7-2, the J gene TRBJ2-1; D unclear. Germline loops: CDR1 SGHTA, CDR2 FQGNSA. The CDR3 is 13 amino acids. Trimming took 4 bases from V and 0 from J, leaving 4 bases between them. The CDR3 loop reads CASSSNSYNEQFF. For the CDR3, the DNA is TGTGCCAGCAGCTCGAACTCCTACAATGAGCAGTTCTTC.

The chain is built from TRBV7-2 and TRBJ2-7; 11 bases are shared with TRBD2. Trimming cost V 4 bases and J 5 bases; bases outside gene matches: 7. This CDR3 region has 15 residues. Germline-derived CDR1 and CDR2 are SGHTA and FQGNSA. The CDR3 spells CASSSSGRHSDEQYF. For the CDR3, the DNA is TGTGCCAGCAGCTCTAGCGGGAGGCACAGTGACGAGCAGTACTTC.

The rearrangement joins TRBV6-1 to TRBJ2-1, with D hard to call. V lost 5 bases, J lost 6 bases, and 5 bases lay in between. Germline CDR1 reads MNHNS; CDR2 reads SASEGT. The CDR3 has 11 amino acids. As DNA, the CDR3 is TGTGCCAGCAGTAGGAGCAATGAGCAGTTCTTC. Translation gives CASSRSNEQFF.

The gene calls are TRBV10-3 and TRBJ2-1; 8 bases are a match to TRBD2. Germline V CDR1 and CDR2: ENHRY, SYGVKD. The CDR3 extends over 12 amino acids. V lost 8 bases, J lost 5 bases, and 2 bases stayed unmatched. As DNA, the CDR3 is TGTGCCATCCAAGCGGGAGACAATGAGCAGTTCTTC. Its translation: CAIQAGDNEQFF.

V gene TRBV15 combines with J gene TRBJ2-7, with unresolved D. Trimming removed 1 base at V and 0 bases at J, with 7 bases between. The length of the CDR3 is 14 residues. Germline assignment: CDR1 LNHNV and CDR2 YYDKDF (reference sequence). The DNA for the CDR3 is TGTGCCACCAGCAGAGGCGTCGACTCCTACGAGCAGTACTTC. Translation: CATSRGVDSYEQYF.

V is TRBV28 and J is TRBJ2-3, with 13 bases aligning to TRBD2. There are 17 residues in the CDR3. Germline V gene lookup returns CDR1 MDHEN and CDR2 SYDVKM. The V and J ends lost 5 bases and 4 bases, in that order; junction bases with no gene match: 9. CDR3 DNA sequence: TGTGCCAGCAGTCCTCAACTAGCGGGGGGGCAGGCAGATACGCAGTATTTT. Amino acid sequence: CASSPQLAGGQADTQYF. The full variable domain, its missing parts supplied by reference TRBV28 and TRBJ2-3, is DVKVTQSSRYLVKRTGEKVFLECVQDMDHENMFWYRQDPGLGLRLIYFSYDVKMKEKGDIPEGYSVSREKKERFSLILESASTNQTSMYLCASSPQLAGGQADTQYFGPGTRLTVL.

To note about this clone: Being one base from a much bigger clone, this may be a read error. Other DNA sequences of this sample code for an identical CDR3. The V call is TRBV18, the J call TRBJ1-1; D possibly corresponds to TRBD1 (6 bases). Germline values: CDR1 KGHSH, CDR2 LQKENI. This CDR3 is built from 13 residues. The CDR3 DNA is TGTGCCAGCTCTCCACAGGGGAACACTGAAGCTTTCTTT. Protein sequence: CASSPQGNTEAFF.